This T cell receptor beta chain was sequenced for a study of CD8+ T cells in alopecia areata. As for the study in general: The study gave treated patients oral tofacitinib at 5 to 10 mg twice daily. Percent affected scalp area, the SALT score, rated treated patients' severity. Findings and limits, study-wide: Patients displayed less clarity in TCR sharing than mice, a finding possibly related to HLA.

In each case, RNA was isolated and then reverse transcribed into cDNA as the sequencing template. Some clones are missing from TCRdb's copy, which holds only in-frame ones; the method was immunoSEQ multiplex PCR. The sample lists 210,000 or so clones, approximately 67% seen once, with around 1.2% in the top ten. CDR1 is MGHDK and CDR2 is SYGVNS in the germline V gene. CDR3 length: 13 residues. Trimming removed 8 bases from V and 3 bases from J; junction bases left unmatched: 2. Treatment given: oral pan-JAK inhibitor, 5-10 mg twice daily. As concerns this clone: Its antigen is undetermined.

This TCR was sampled from a human donor with alopecia areata. The sample was CD4+ T cells sorted from blood, taken at week 44, from a patient treated with tofacitinib. This chain joins TRBV25-1 and TRBJ2-5; 11 nucleotides match TRBD1. In DNA form, the CDR3 reads TGTGCCAGCCGGGACAGGGGGAAAGAGACCCAGTACTTC. This translates into CASRDRGKETQYF.